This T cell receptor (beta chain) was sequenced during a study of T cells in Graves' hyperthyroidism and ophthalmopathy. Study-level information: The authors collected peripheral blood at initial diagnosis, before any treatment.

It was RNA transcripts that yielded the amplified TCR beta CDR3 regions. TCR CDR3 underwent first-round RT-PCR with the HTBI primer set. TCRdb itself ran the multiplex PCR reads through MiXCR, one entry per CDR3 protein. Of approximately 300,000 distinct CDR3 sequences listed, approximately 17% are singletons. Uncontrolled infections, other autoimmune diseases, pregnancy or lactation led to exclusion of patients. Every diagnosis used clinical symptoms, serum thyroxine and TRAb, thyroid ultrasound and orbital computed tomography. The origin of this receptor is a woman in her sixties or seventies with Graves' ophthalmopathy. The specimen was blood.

CDR3: CSATTVLDEKLFF. The CDR3 nucleotides are TGCAGTGCGACGACAGTACTTGATGAAAAACTGTTTTTT. This chain links TRBV20-1 with TRBJ1-4; D is possibly TRBD1 (5 bases). CDR1 is DFQATT, CDR2 SNEGSKA, per germline (reference sequence). The length of the CDR3 is 13 residues. V was pared by 6 bases and J by 6 bases, with 14 bases between.